This T cell receptor (beta chain) emerged from a study of T-cell memory formation after mild COVID-19. A single record per CDR3 protein comes from TCRdb applying MiXCR to the 5' RACE reads. Of about 170,000 distinct CDR3 sequences in the sample, 10% to 15% were seen once. Germline values: CDR1 SGHTA, CDR2 FQGNSA. CDR3 length: 13 residues. Trimming took off 5 bases at V and 2 bases at J, with 7 bases between the two ends. This chain connects TRBV7-2 to TRBJ1-5; D not certain. This clonotype was obtained from a man aged 18 to 30 who had mild COVID-19 (a few samples of this study predate the infection). Cell type and time point are not known. The sample comprised PBMCs or a T cell subset sorted from them (not recorded which). Here the CDR3 DNA reads TGTGCCAGCAGCCAATCCCGCAATCAGCCCCAGCATTTT. Translating it yields CASSQSRNQPQHF.